This T cell receptor (beta chain) was identified in a study of shared clonotypes between healthy human individuals. General study points: Sorted-subset samples were not fully sequenced, rarefaction indicated.

CD4+ cell separation produced CD45RA+ naive and CD45RA-negative memory subsets. The sorted-subset replicate PCRs were given approximately 190 ng DNA, which is approximately 30,000 T cell genomes. TCRdb's table, derived via immunoSEQ multiplex PCR, lists solely in-frame clones and lacks some. Of more than 2 million clones in the sample, about 95% were seen once. About this clone itself: Its antigen is currently unknown.

V was pared by 0 bases and J by 0 bases, with 4 bases between. CDR1 and CDR2 (germline): SGHNT, YYREEE (reference sequence). This CDR3 contains 15 residues. The chain links TRBV5-4 to TRBJ2-6; D gene uncertain. This sequence originates from a man between 18 and 35 years old in good health. Sequencing used naive CD4+ T cells sorted from blood. Noted subset: CD45RA+ positively selected. CDR3 loop: CASSLATSGANVLTF. The CDR3 DNA reads TGTGCCAGCAGCTTGGCAACCTCTGGGGCCAACGTCCTGACTTTC.